What follows are 3 T cell receptor beta chains derived from one specimen sequenced in a study of blood T cell repertoires in COVID-19. Repertoires were generated with immunoSEQ multiplex PCR, while TCRdb's copy carries only in-frame clones and drops some. The sample contains around 320,000 clones, over 85% of which appear only once. Sequenced: PBMCs or T cells enriched from blood (not recorded which). Receptor source: a woman between 45 and 65 years old who had been exposed to COVID-19.

The chain is built from TRBV2 and TRBJ1-5; D unclear. V dropped 5 bases and J dropped 3 bases, with 11 bases sitting between them. CDR1 SNHLY and CDR2 FYNNEI come from the germline V gene. CDR3 length equals 14 residues. CDR3 nucleotide sequence: TGTGCCAGCAGTCAGGATACCCTCAATCAGCCCCAGCATTTT. This translates into CASSQDTLNQPQHF.

The chain recombines TRBV27 with TRBJ1-5; D unresolved. V shed 1 base and J shed 7 bases, with 5 bases lying between them. The CDR3 covers 12 residues. CDR1 and CDR2 (germline): MNHEY, SMNVEV (reference sequence). CDR3 in DNA: TGTGCCAGCAGTTTATATGGCCAGCCCCAGCATTTT. Its translation: CASSLYGQPQHF.

The chain employs TRBV27 and TRBJ1-6; perhaps TRBD1 as D (6 bases). There are 15 residues in the CDR3. Deletions cut 3 bases from V and 8 bases from J, with 14 bases between. Per the germline V gene, CDR1 is MNHEY and CDR2 is SMNVEV (reference sequence). The CDR3 protein is CASSFGQGHDSPLHF. CDR3 DNA: TGTGCCAGCAGTTTCGGTCAGGGGCATGATTCACCCCTCCACTTT.